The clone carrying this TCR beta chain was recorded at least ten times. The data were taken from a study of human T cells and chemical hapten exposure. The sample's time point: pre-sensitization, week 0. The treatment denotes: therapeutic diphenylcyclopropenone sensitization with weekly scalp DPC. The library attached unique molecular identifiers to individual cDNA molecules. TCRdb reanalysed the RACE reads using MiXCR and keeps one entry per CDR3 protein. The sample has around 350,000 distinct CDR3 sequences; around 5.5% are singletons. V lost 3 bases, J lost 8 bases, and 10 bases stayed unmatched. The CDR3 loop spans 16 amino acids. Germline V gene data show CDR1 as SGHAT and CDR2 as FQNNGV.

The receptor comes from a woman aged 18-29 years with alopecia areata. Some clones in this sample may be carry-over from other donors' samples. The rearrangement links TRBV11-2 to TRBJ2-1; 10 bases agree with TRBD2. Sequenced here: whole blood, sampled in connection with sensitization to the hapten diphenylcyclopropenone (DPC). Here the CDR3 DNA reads TGTGCCAGCAGCTTGGGGACTAGCGTGGGTCCCGATGAGCAGTTCTTC. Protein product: CASSLGTSVGPDEQFF.